Each of the 7 T cell receptor beta chains below was sequenced from the same sample in a study of patients and donors after allogeneic stem cell transplantation. TCRdb re-analysed the RT-PCR reads in MiXCR, keeping a single row per CDR3 protein. Counted here are 150,000 to 200,000 distinct CDR3 sequences, roughly 22% occurring once; the ten biggest clones make up around 26%. The sample was blood, either unsorted or a sorted T cell fraction (not recorded which). The receptors derive from a human donor who was either an allogeneic HSCT recipient or a stem cell or donor lymphocyte infusion donor (not recorded which). It is not recorded whose cells these are; they may come from a transplant donor.

V and J are TRBV28 and TRBJ2-2, with D possibly being TRBD1 (6 bases). V lost 3 bases to trimming and J lost 0 bases, with 11 bases between them. The CDR3 runs 16 residues. Germline V gene lookup returns CDR1 MDHEN and CDR2 SYDVKM. This chain's CDR3 is CASSFSDSANTGELFF. The DNA for the CDR3 is TGTGCCAGCAGTTTTTCGGACAGTGCGAACACCGGGGAGCTGTTTTTT.

The chain is built from TRBV7-3 and TRBJ2-2, with 8 bases aligning to TRBD2. Trimming at V came to 1 base and at J to 2 bases, leaving 9 bases not matched to a gene. Germline CDR1 SGHTA, CDR2 FQGTGA. The CDR3 is made up of 18 amino acids. The CDR3 coding sequence is TGTGCCAGCAGCTTAATGGGGCTAGCGGGCACTAACACCGGGGAGCTGTTTTTT. Translating gives CASSLMGLAGTNTGELFF.

This clonotype was seen a handful of times. V is TRBV7-2 and J is TRBJ1-6; D is undetermined. Germline CDR1 is SGHTA and CDR2 is FQGNSA. The V end lost 3 bases, the J end lost 0 bases, and 9 bases lay between the germline ends. CDR3 length: 16 residues. DNA of the CDR3: TGTGCCAGCAGCTTGAACAGTCGCTCCTATAATTCACCCCTCCACTTT. Protein: CASSLNSRSYNSPLHF.

This clonotype was counted only a few times. The chain carries TRBV10-3 and TRBJ1-1; D is ambiguous. V was trimmed by 4 bases and J by 0 bases, leaving 3 bases between them. Looked up from germline, CDR1 is ENHRY and CDR2 is SYGVKD. The CDR3 runs to 12 residues. The CDR3 DNA reads as TGTGCCATCAGTGGTGTGAACACTGAAGCTTTCTTT. Its translation is CAISGVNTEAFF.

The chain employs TRBV7-9 and TRBJ2-7; D gene uncertain. The CDR3 has 15 residues. The V end lost 5 bases, the J end lost 5 bases, and 19 bases lay between the germline ends. The germline V gene has CDR1 SEHNR and CDR2 FQNEAQ (reference sequence). The CDR3 here is CASSREEVIKNEQYF. The CDR3 DNA reads TGTGCCAGCAGCCGTGAAGAAGTAATCAAGAACGAGCAGTACTTC.

The chain is built from TRBV5-1 and TRBJ2-2; unclear D gene. The CDR3 spans 15 residues. Trimming cost V 1 base and J 3 bases, with 10 bases left between them. Looked up from germline, CDR1 is SGHRS and CDR2 is YFSETQ. CDR3 protein: CASSLLVHDTGELFF. The CDR3 DNA is TGCGCCAGCAGCTTGCTGGTACACGACACCGGGGAGCTGTTTTTT.

The gene calls are TRBV4-1 and TRBJ2-3; no clear D. V lost 2 bases to trimming and J lost 1 base, with 4 bases between them. This CDR3 contains 13 residues. Germline V gene lookup returns CDR1 MGHRA and CDR2 YSYEKL. CDR3 nucleotides: TGCGCCAGCAGCCAACCCGGCACAGATACGCAGTATTTT. The encoded protein is CASSQPGTDTQYF.